Below are 26 T cell receptor beta chains sequenced from a single sample in a study of Graves' ophthalmopathy and Graves' hyperthyroidism. CDR3 regions of TCR beta were amplified from RNA transcripts. RT-PCR with HTBI primers came first, then second-round multiplex PCR. TCRdb re-analysed the multiplex PCR reads in MiXCR, keeping a single row per CDR3 protein. The sample records approximately 330,000 distinct CDR3 sequences, 15% to 20% being singletons. The sample comprised peripheral blood. All receptors come from an adult man with Graves' ophthalmopathy.

This clonotype was seen repeatedly, ten times or more. The rearrangement uses TRBV6-2 or TRBV6-3 and TRBJ2-2, with 7 bases that match TRBD2. V lost 8 bases to trimming and J lost 4 bases; unmatched junction nucleotides: 1. Germline-derived CDR1 and CDR2 are MNHEY and SVGEGT. The CDR3 is made up of 12 amino acids. CDR3 protein: CASGRATGELFF. As DNA, the CDR3 is TGTGCCAGCGGGAGGGCCACCGGGGAGCTGTTTTTT.

This clonotype was observed many times. The chain couples TRBV10-2 to TRBJ2-5; possible D gene TRBD2, 6 bases. CDR1 WSHSY and CDR2 SAAADI come from the germline V gene. Trimming took 0 bases from V and 5 from J, leaving 16 bases between them. CDR3 length: 16 amino acids. The CDR3 is CASSESGGISTETQYF. The DNA for the CDR3 is TGCGCCAGCAGTGAGTCCGGCGGGATCAGTACGGAGACCCAGTACTTC.

This clonotype came up many times. The CDR3 sequence is CASSSSGPLQETQYF. Here the CDR3 DNA reads TGTGCCAGCAGTTCTAGCGGGCCCCTCCAAGAGACCCAGTACTTC. The V call is TRBV12-3 or TRBV12-4, the J call TRBJ2-5; TRBD2 aligns across 8 bases. The CDR3 is made up of 15 amino acids. The V segment lost 4 bases and the J segment 1 base; nucleotides outside the gene matches: 5.

This clonotype has at least ten counts. The rearrangement links TRBV10-2 to TRBJ2-2, with D unclear. The CDR3 is made up of 14 amino acids. CDR1 WSHSY and CDR2 SAAADI come from the germline V gene. The ends were cut back, 8 bases at V and 1 base at J, with 11 bases in the middle. The CDR3 sequence: CASSIRMNTGELFF. CDR3 bases: TGCGCCAGCTCGATACGGATGAACACCGGGGAGCTGTTTTTT.

The chain combines TRBV6-2 or TRBV6-3 with TRBJ1-1, with no clear D. Trimming took 4 bases from V and 2 from J, leaving 23 bases between them. The CDR3 runs 18 residues. Looked up from germline, CDR1 is MNHEY and CDR2 is SVGEGT. CDR3 sequence (DNA): TGTGCCAGCAGTTTCCCGAGACAAAGACTGAATAGCAACACTGAAGCTTTCTTT. It specifies CASSFPRQRLNSNTEAFF.

As regards this clonotype: The germline gene is not matched at one end of the junction; a read error may be the cause. This sequence joins TRBV20-1 and TRBJ1-3, with D maybe TRBD1 (6 bases). Germline CDR1 and CDR2: DFQATT and SNEGSKA (reference sequence). This CDR3 is 15 amino acids long. CDR3 nucleotides: TGCAGTGCTGGGGGGGGCGATTACTCTGGAAACACCATATCTTTT. Protein: CSAGGGDYSGNTISF.

This clonotype was recorded many times. An end of the junction does not agree with germline; a read error may underlie this. The rearrangement uses TRBV2 and TRBJ1-2, with TRBD1 as a possible D gene (5 bases). CDR3 length: 15 residues. Germline CDR1 reads SNHLY; CDR2 reads FYNNEI. This CDR3 is CATPGGGISNYGYTF. The CDR3 DNA sequence: TGCGCCACCCCGGGGGGGGGGATTTCCAACTATGGCTACACCTTC.

This clonotype appeared a few times. Since a much larger clone is just one base distant, this may be a read error. The chain has TRBV9 and TRBJ2-7; the D is unclear. This CDR3 contains 15 residues. In germline, CDR1 is SGDLS, CDR2 YYNGEE. The CDR3: CASSVGPGVPYEQCF. The CDR3 DNA is TGTGCCAGCAGCGTAGGTCCTGGAGTACCCTACGAGCAGTGCTTC.

This clonotype was seen at least ten times. The CDR3, as DNA: TGTGCCAGCTCACCACCGGTGGGGACTAGCGGGAGCGAGACCCAGTACTTC. It is translated as CASSPPVGTSGSETQYF. V and J are TRBV18 and TRBJ2-5; 14 bases agree with TRBD2. The CDR3 runs 17 residues. Germline V gene data show CDR1 as KGHSH and CDR2 as LQKENI. The V and J ends lost 0 bases and 5 bases, in that order; junction bases with no gene match: 5.

There are a few counts of this clonotype. DNA of the CDR3: TGTGCCAGCAGCTCCGATCTGGGACAGGGGGCATACGAGCAGTACTTC. It codes for CASSSDLGQGAYEQYF. The chain joins TRBV11-1 to TRBJ2-7; 12 bases map to TRBD1. The CDR3 is made up of 16 amino acids. Trimming cost V 4 bases and J 4 bases; bases outside gene matches: 8. From germline, CDR1 is SGHAT and CDR2 FQDESV (reference sequence).

This clonotype was detected ten times or more. This rearrangement joins TRBV24-1 to TRBJ2-2; TRBD2 matches at 8 bases. Germline lookup yields CDR1 KGHDR and CDR2 SFDVKD. The CDR3 loop spans 18 amino acids. The trim removed 5 bases at V and 4 bases at J, leaving 14 bases unmatched. DNA of the CDR3: TGTGCCACCAGTGCACTCCCCGGACTAGCAATACGCACCGGGGAGCTGTTTTTT. Residues: CATSALPGLAIRTGELFF.

This clonotype appeared many times. This may come from a read error, since a much larger clone is one base off. This chain connects TRBV10-3 to TRBJ2-7; D is tentatively TRBD1 or TRBD2 (5 bases each). From germline, CDR1 is ENHRY and CDR2 SYGVKD. The CDR3 sequence is 13 residues long. The CDR3: CAISGGGGAERYF. DNA for the CDR3: TGTGCCATCAGTGGGGGTGGGGGTGCCGAGCGGTACTTC.

This clonotype was detected only a few times. The genes are TRBV3-1 and TRBJ2-7, with 7 nucleotides matching TRBD1. Germline V gene lookup returns CDR1 LGHDT and CDR2 YNNKEL (reference sequence). Trimming cost V 8 bases and J 4 bases; bases outside gene matches: 11. The CDR3 extends over 14 amino acids. CDR3 region: CASAMAGGMYEQYF. For the CDR3, the DNA is TGTGCCAGCGCCATGGCAGGGGGTATGTACGAGCAGTACTTC.

At least ten counts were recorded for this clonotype. The chain links TRBV6-1 to TRBJ1-1, with D possibly matching TRBD1 (6 bases). CDR1 MNHNS and CDR2 SASEGT come from the germline V gene. The CDR3 length is 15 residues. Trimming left V 3 bases short and J 0 bases short, with 11 bases between. CDR3 region: CASSDRDIMNTEAFF. Here the CDR3 DNA reads TGTGCCAGCAGTGACCGGGACATAATGAACACTGAAGCTTTCTTT.

This clonotype was seen repeatedly, ten times or more. J is TRBJ1-2 and V is TRBV12-3 or TRBV12-4, with 9 bases aligning to TRBD1. V shed 6 bases and J 3 bases; nucleotides not matched to a gene: 14. This CDR3 has 17 residues. Here the CDR3 reads CASRTGTGSRGDYGYTF. The CDR3 nucleotides are TGTGCCAGCAGAACCGGGACAGGGAGCCGAGGGGACTATGGCTACACCTTC.

J is TRBJ1-6 and V is TRBV20-1; tentative D call: TRBD1 (6 bases). V shed 6 bases and J shed 9 bases, with 18 bases lying between them. The CDR3 is 14 amino acids. Germline V gives CDR1 DFQATT, CDR2 SNEGSKA (reference sequence). CDR3 bases: TGCAGTGCCCCGACAGGTCCTCAGGGTTCACCCCTCCACTTT. It yields the protein CSAPTGPQGSPLHF.

In this sample, this clonotype turned up many times. The genes are TRBV12-3 or TRBV12-4 and TRBJ2-7; possible D gene TRBD2, 6 bases. The germline V and J ends were trimmed by 7 bases and 1 base, with 14 bases remaining between them. The CDR3 totals 14 residues. This CDR3 is CASKKTGGSYEQYF. The CDR3 DNA sequence: TGTGCCAGCAAGAAGACCGGGGGTTCCTACGAGCAGTACTTC.

There are many counts of this clonotype. V is TRBV28 and J is TRBJ1-5; D gene unclear. The CDR3 length is 13 residues. Trimming removed 8 bases at V and 0 bases at J, with 8 bases between. The germline gives CDR1 MDHEN, CDR2 SYDVKM. CDR3 protein: CASATTSNQPQHF. CDR3 nucleotide sequence: TGTGCCAGCGCGACAACTAGCAATCAGCCCCAGCATTTT.

This clonotype has at least ten counts. V and J are TRBV20-1 and TRBJ1-1; possible D gene TRBD1, 6 bases. Germline loops: CDR1 DFQATT, CDR2 SNEGSKA (reference sequence). This CDR3 has 14 amino acids. The ends were cut back, 6 bases at V and 3 bases at J, with 17 bases in the middle. Written as DNA, the CDR3 is TGCAGTGCAAGGGGGGGGGGGATCTACACTGAAGCTTTCTTT. Its translation: CSARGGGIYTEAFF.

This clonotype came up many times. V gene TRBV10-3 combines with J gene TRBJ2-5; weak D call: TRBD1 (6 bases). There are 14 residues in the CDR3. Trimming took off 2 bases at V and 2 bases at J, with 9 bases between the two ends. Germline CDR1 and CDR2: ENHRY and SYGVKD. The CDR3 loop is CAISEERGQETQYF. The CDR3 region has the DNA TGTGCCATCAGTGAGGAAAGGGGGCAAGAGACCCAGTACTTC.

This clonotype was observed at least ten times. V and J are TRBV29-1 and TRBJ1-1; maybe TRBD1 (6 bases). The V end was cut by 7 bases, the J end by 4 bases, with 16 bases between. The germline gives CDR1 SQVTM, CDR2 ANQGSEA. The CDR3 has 13 residues. In DNA, the CDR3 is TGCAGCGCTCAGGGGTGGAGAGCCACTGAAGCTTTCTTT. It specifies CSAQGWRATEAFF.

This clonotype was detected ten times or more. The chain uses TRBV5-1 and TRBJ1-1; perhaps TRBD1 as D (5 bases). V was pared by 4 bases and J by 1 base, with 14 bases between. The CDR3 totals 15 residues. Germline V lookup: CDR1 SGHRS, CDR2 YFSETQ. The CDR3 is CASSNLKTGNTEAFF. The CDR3 DNA sequence: TGCGCCAGCAGCAACCTAAAAACAGGGAACACTGAAGCTTTCTTT.

In its sample, this clonotype was seen many times. The V call is TRBV7-2, the J call TRBJ1-1; the D is unclear. The CDR3 contains 13 residues. Trimming took off 3 bases at V and 2 bases at J, with 7 bases between the two ends. Germline CDR1 SGHTA, CDR2 FQGNSA. The CDR3 DNA reads TGTGCCAGCAGCTTCCAGGCTAACACTGAAGCTTTCTTT. Translation gives CASSFQANTEAFF.

This clonotype was counted many times. The chain employs TRBV3-1 and TRBJ2-5; 15 bases are shared with TRBD2. Germline CDR1 reads LGHDT; CDR2 reads YNNKEL (reference sequence). J was trimmed by 5 bases and V by 4 bases; bases with no gene match: 8. The CDR3 runs 17 residues. CDR3 amino acids: CASSRTGLAGGFETQYF. CDR3 in DNA: TGTGCCAGCAGCCGAACTGGACTAGCGGGGGGGTTTGAGACCCAGTACTTC.

This clonotype was found many times. The chain joins TRBV7-2 to TRBJ1-5; 8 bases are shared with TRBD1. Germline CDR1 SGHTA, CDR2 FQGNSA. V shed 1 base, J shed 5 bases, and the junction held 7 bases outside the gene matches. The CDR3 length is 16 residues. The CDR3 coding sequence is TGTGCCAGCAGCTTAGGAGGGCAGGGGGCGGATCAGCCCCAGCATTTT. Translation: CASSLGGQGADQPQHF.

The chain combines TRBV25-1 with TRBJ2-5, with D possibly being TRBD1 (6 bases). Germline assignment: CDR1 MGHDK and CDR2 SYGVNS. CDR3 length equals 14 residues. Trimming took off 2 bases at V and 5 bases at J, with 12 bases between the two ends. The CDR3 DNA sequence: TGTGCCAGCAGTGAAGTCAGGGGCCAGGAGACCCAGTACTTC. Amino acid sequence: CASSEVRGQETQYF.